Below are 14 T cell receptor beta chains sequenced from a single sample in a study of T-cell memory formation after mild COVID-19. TCRdb itself ran the 5' RACE reads through MiXCR, one entry per CDR3 protein. The sample carries more than 250,000 distinct CDR3 sequences, 16% recorded once. Sequencing was performed on PBMCs or a T cell subset sorted from them (not recorded which). These receptors all stem from a man aged 18 to 29 who had mild COVID-19 (a few samples of this study predate the infection). Cell type and time point are not known.

This clonotype came up a few times. The V and J genes are TRBV20-1 and TRBJ1-6; no firm D call. Germline lookup yields CDR1 DFQATT and CDR2 SNEGSKA (reference sequence). The CDR3 spans 13 residues. Trimming took 3 bases from V and 10 from J, leaving 13 bases between them. DNA for the CDR3: TGCAGTGCTAGTTCCGGGGTATCGTCACCCCTCCACTTT. It codes for CSASSGVSSPLHF.

The gene calls are TRBV4-3 and TRBJ2-5; the match to TRBD1 covers 8 bases. Per the germline V gene, CDR1 is LGHNA and CDR2 is YSLEER. The length of the CDR3 is 14 residues. J gave up 5 bases and V 2 bases, and 4 bases lay outside the gene matches. The DNA for the CDR3 is TGCGCCAGCAGCCAACTACAGGGGGACGAGACCCAGTACTTC. Amino acid sequence: CASSQLQGDETQYF.

This clonotype was seen a handful of times. The chain links TRBV20-1 to TRBJ2-2, with D unresolved. The CDR3 is made up of 15 amino acids. Between the trimmed V and J ends, which lost 3 bases and 1 base, there was a span of 12 bases. Germline CDR1 DFQATT, CDR2 SNEGSKA (reference sequence). CDR3 DNA sequence: TGCAGTGCTAGGGTCAAGGGAAGGAACACCGGGGAGCTGTTTTTT. Amino acid sequence: CSARVKGRNTGELFF.

This clonotype has only a few counts. V and J are TRBV7-3 and TRBJ2-5; 9 bases agree with TRBD1. The germline CDR1 and CDR2 sequences are SGHTA and FQGTGA. The CDR3 has 17 residues. Trimming at V came to 4 bases and at J to 5 bases, leaving 14 bases not matched to a gene. In DNA form, the CDR3 reads TGTGCCAGCAGCTCGGGTCCGGGACAGGGAATCGAGGAGACCCAGTACTTC. Encoded protein: CASSSGPGQGIEETQYF. Combining the CDR3 with reference TRBV7-3 and TRBJ2-5 gives the whole variable domain GAGVSQTPSNKVTEKGKYVELRCDPISGHTALYWYRQSLGQGPEFLIYFQGTGAADDSGLPNDRFFAVRPEGSVSTLKIQRTERGDSAVYLCASSSGPGQGIEETQYFGPGTRLLVL.

In this sample, this clonotype turned up a few times. The chain is built from TRBV7-6 and TRBJ2-7; D gene uncertain. In germline, CDR1 is SGHVS, CDR2 FNYEAQ. V gave up 2 bases and J gave up 6 bases, with 14 bases separating them. The CDR3 length is 14 residues. The CDR3 bases are TGTGCCAGCAGCTTAATTTCGGGCACAATCGAGCAGTACTTC. As protein: CASSLISGTIEQYF.

This clonotype showed up many times. V gene TRBV5-1 combines with J gene TRBJ2-3; D possibly matches TRBD1 or TRBD2 (5 bases each). The germline V gene has CDR1 SGHRS and CDR2 YFSETQ. V was shortened by 1 base and J by 2 bases, with 8 bases between the two germline ends. The CDR3 length is 14 residues. CDR3 bases: TGCGCCAGCAGCTTGTTCGGGGCCACAGATACGCAGTATTTT. Translation gives CASSLFGATDTQYF. The whole variable domain, remainder taken from reference TRBV5-1 and TRBJ2-3, is KAGVTQTPRYLIKTRGQQVTLSCSPISGHRSVSWYQQTPGQGLQFLFEYFSETQRNKGNFPGRFSGRQFSNSRSEMNVSTLELGDSALYLCASSLFGATDTQYFGPGTRLTVL.

This clonotype has just a few counts. This rearrangement joins TRBV4-1 to TRBJ2-1, with a weak D call TRBD1 (6 bases). Trimming removed 2 bases at V and 6 bases at J, with 17 bases between. This CDR3 comprises 16 residues. CDR1 and CDR2 (germline): MGHRA, YSYEKL. In DNA form, the CDR3 reads TGCGCCAGCAGCCAATACGCAGGGGAAGTTTCCAATGAGCAGTTCTTC. Residues: CASSQYAGEVSNEQFF.

The chain is built from TRBV20-1 and TRBJ2-3; TRBD1 agrees at 9 bases. Germline CDR1 and CDR2: DFQATT and SNEGSKA (reference sequence). The CDR3 runs to 14 residues. V lost 6 bases to trimming and J lost 5 bases; unmatched junction nucleotides: 9. The chain's CDR3 is CSASRQGVEDTQYF. CDR3 sequence (DNA): TGCAGTGCCAGTAGACAGGGGGTTGAAGATACGCAGTATTTT.

This chain links TRBV29-1 with TRBJ2-5, with D possibly called TRBD1 or TRBD2 (5 bases each). CDR3 length: 13 amino acids. V dropped 6 bases and J dropped 5 bases, with 16 bases sitting between them. Germline V lookup: CDR1 SQVTM, CDR2 ANQGSEA. The CDR3 DNA follows: TGCAGCGTGGGGGAAGCAGTTGGGGAGACCCAGTACTTC. Its protein product is CSVGEAVGETQYF.

This clonotype has just a few counts. V and J are TRBV18 and TRBJ2-1, with D maybe TRBD1 (6 bases). V was pared by 1 base and J by 0 bases, with 10 bases between. The germline CDR1 and CDR2 sequences are KGHSH and LQKENI. The CDR3 contains 16 residues. CDR3 protein: CASSPRTGSSYNEQFF. CDR3 nucleotide sequence: TGTGCCAGCTCACCACGCACAGGGAGCTCCTACAATGAGCAGTTCTTC.

J is TRBJ2-5 and V is TRBV4-1; weak D call: TRBD2 (7 bases). The CDR3 runs 16 residues. Trimming left V 4 bases short and J 5 bases short, with 20 bases between. Germline values: CDR1 MGHRA, CDR2 YSYEKL. DNA for the CDR3: TGCGCCAGCAGCCCCCTGGGGGGGGGGCCGGGGGAGACCCAGTACTTC. Translated: CASSPLGGGPGETQYF.

The chain carries TRBV2 and TRBJ2-7; no reliable D call. CDR1 is SNHLY and CDR2 is FYNNEI in the germline V gene. The CDR3 runs 15 residues. Trimming took 3 bases from V and 5 from J, leaving 17 bases between them. CDR3 residues: CASSEVAAIFDEQYV. In DNA form, the CDR3 reads TGTGCCAGCAGTGAGGTGGCAGCTATTTTCGACGAGCAGTACGTC.

The chain combines TRBV5-1 with TRBJ2-3; 7 bases line up with TRBD2. The V gene's germline CDR1 is SGHRS and CDR2 YFSETQ. V was clipped by 1 base and J by 1 base; unmatched bases: 6. The CDR3 totals 16 residues. In DNA form, the CDR3 reads TGCGCCAGCAGCTTGTCTGGGAGCGGGGGCACAGATACGCAGTATTTT. Its translation: CASSLSGSGGTDTQYF.

The chain joins TRBV6-5 to TRBJ1-5; D gene uncertain. V was clipped by 6 bases and J by 0 bases, with 6 bases between them. This CDR3 contains 13 residues. Germline V CDR1 and CDR2: MNHEY, SVGAGI. The CDR3 nucleotides read TGTGCCAGCAGACCTTATAGCAATCAGCCCCAGCATTTT. Amino acid sequence: CASRPYSNQPQHF.